This TCR beta chain was identified during a study of blood T cell repertoires in COVID-19. V dropped 8 bases and J dropped 2; count of bases not matched to a gene: 13. The germline V gene encodes CDR1 LNHDA and CDR2 SQIVND (reference sequence). The CDR3 is made up of 16 amino acids. Data came from immunoSEQ multiplex PCR; TCRdb stores just in-frame clones and leaves some out. The data contain around 190,000 clones, 80% of them singletons. The chain links TRBV19 to TRBJ2-3, with 7 bases matching TRBD2. Sequenced sample: peripheral blood. This receptor was identified in a man between 60 and 75 years old with acute or convalescent COVID-19. The CDR3 sequence is CASGPYPGLTTDTQYF. CDR3 bases: TGTGCCAGTGGGCCTTACCCGGGACTAACCACAGATACGCAGTATTTT. Using reference TRBV19 and TRBJ2-3 for the parts outside the CDR3, the full variable domain is DGGITQSPKYLFRKEGQNVTLSCEQNLNHDAMYWYRQDPGQGLRLIYYSQIVNDFQKGDIAEGYSVSREKKESFPLTVTSAQKNPTAFYLCASGPYPGLTTDTQYFGPGTRLTVL.